This is a list of T cell receptor beta chains from one sample in a study of cytomegalovirus exposure and HLA in healthy donors. TCRdb's table, derived via immunoSEQ multiplex PCR, lists solely in-frame clones and lacks some. Found here are about 98,000 clones, 55% to 75% of them singletons; the top ten hold around 2.3%. Sequenced input: PBMCs. The origin of the receptors is a man aged 45-65 years in good health and CMV-seronegative. CDR3s include the opening cysteine and the closing phenylalanine or tryptophan. The order of the fields is V gene, J gene, D gene, clone size, CDR3 protein, CDR3 DNA. A D gene is named only where the DNA matches it firmly. Not every row has a clone size; where given, it reads once, few, many or a size class.

TRBV5-1	TRBJ2-7	TRBD1	-	CASSTGTAKSYEQYF	TGCGCCAGCAGCACCGGGACAGCCAAATCCTACGAGCAGTACTTC
TRBV5-4	TRBJ2-1	TRBD1	-	CASSPGGQEYNEQFF	TGTGCCAGCAGCCCAGGGGGACAGGAGTACAATGAGCAGTTCTTC
TRBV5-1	TRBJ2-7	-	-	CASSLVSYEQYF	TGCGCCAGCAGCTTGGTATCGTACGAGCAGTACTTC
TRBV9	TRBJ1-1	-	-	CASSVEGLSNTEAFF	TGTGCCAGCAGCGTAGAAGGACTCTCGAACACTGAAGCTTTCTTT
TRBV7-9	TRBJ1-1	-	-	CASSLDYLGRQWMNTEAFF	TGTGCCAGCAGCTTAGATTATCTAGGTCGCCAATGGATGAACACTGAAGCTTTCTTT
TRBV18	TRBJ2-2	TRBD2	-	CASSPGTSDFVGELFF	TGTGCCAGCTCACCAGGGACTAGCGATTTCGTCGGGGAGCTGTTTTTT
TRBV6-5	TRBJ2-7	-	-	CASSYNSQGKIEQYF	TGTGCCAGCAGTTATAACTCCCAGGGGAAAATCGAGCAGTACTTC
TRBV5-5	TRBJ1-6	TRBD1	-	CASSSGQGNGVLYF	TGTGCCAGCAGCTCCGGACAGGGGAACGGGGTACTCTACTTT
TRBV18	TRBJ1-1	TRBD1	-	CASSPDRDSEAFF	TGTGCCAGCTCACCAGACCGGGACAGTGAAGCTTTCTTT
TRBV6-5	TRBJ2-7	TRBD1	few	CASKTGSTYEQYF	TGTGCCAGCAAGACAGGGAGCACCTACGAGCAGTACTTC
TRBV2	TRBJ1-5	-	-	CASRGGTRVGGNQPQHF	TGTGCCAGCAGGGGGGGGACAAGGGTTGGTGGCAATCAGCCCCAGCATTTT
TRBV7-6	TRBJ1-5	TRBD1	once	CASSLDRGQPQHF	TGTGCCAGCAGCTTAGACAGGGGTCAGCCCCAGCATTTT
TRBV19	TRBJ2-4	TRBD1	-	CASSMKGPDGRQGTKNIQYF	TGTGCCAGTAGTATGAAGGGACCCGACGGCCGACAGGGTACCAAAAACATTCAGTACTTC
TRBV5-6	TRBJ1-1	TRBD1	-	CASSFGQANTEAFF	TGTGCCAGCAGCTTTGGACAGGCGAACACTGAAGCTTTCTTT
TRBV5-4	TRBJ1-6	-	once	CASSPGESRDNSPLHF	TGTGCCAGCAGCCCCGGGGAAAGCCGAGATAATTCACCCCTCCACTTT
TRBV7-9	TRBJ2-3	TRBD2	-	CASSPRGGGDTQYF	TGTGCCAGCAGCCCTCGGGGGGGCGGGGATACGCAGTATTTT
TRBV6-1	TRBJ2-7	-	-	CASRLDLDSYEQYF	TGTGCCAGCAGGCTAGACCTAGACTCCTACGAGCAGTACTTC
TRBV4-2	TRBJ2-7	TRBD1	-	CASSPSWDSSYEQYF	TGTGCCAGCAGCCCCTCCTGGGACAGCTCCTACGAGCAGTACTTC
TRBV4-3	TRBJ1-3	-	few	CASSQGGGIAGNTIYF	TGCGCCAGCAGCCAAGGAGGGGGAATTGCGGGAAACACCATATATTTT
TRBV6-1	TRBJ1-2	-	few	CASSEGGPINYGYTF	TGTGCCAGCAGTGAAGGAGGGCCTATCAACTATGGCTACACCTTC
TRBV5-4	TRBJ2-7	-	few	CASSSWGRWNEQYF	TGTGCCAGCAGCTCTTGGGGCAGGTGGAACGAGCAGTACTTC
TRBV2	TRBJ2-1	-	-	CASSELYSNEQFF	TGTGCCAGCAGTGAACTTTACAGCAATGAGCAGTTCTTC